These T cell receptor beta chains were read from a single sample in a study of shared T cell receptors in the human thymus. The protocol was immunoSEQ multiplex PCR, while the TCRdb copy is restricted to in-frame clones and leaves out a portion. The sample shows tens of thousands of clones, around 96% of them seen only once. Sequences were obtained from thymocytes. The receptors were sampled from a human donor. Each CDR3 is given with its conserved first and last residue. D genes are given only for firm matches. Clone size is not always given. Where it is, it says once, few, many or a class for expanded clones.

clone_size	d_call	v_call	j_call	cdr3_aa	cdr3_nt
.	TRBD2	TRBV27	TRBJ2-5	CASSTSGGGQETQYF	TGTGCCAGCAGCACTAGCGGGGGGGGACAAGAGACCCAGTACTTC
.	.	TRBV7-9	TRBJ1-2	CASSSDTPYGYTF	TGTGCCAGCAGCTCCGACACCCCCTATGGCTACACCTTC
.	.	TRBV4-3	TRBJ2-3	CASSQVYPPDTQYF	TGCGCCAGCAGCCAAGTTTACCCCCCAGATACGCAGTATTTT
.	TRBD1	TRBV2	TRBJ1-5	CASRDRLIALGNQPQHF	TGTGCCAGCAGGGACAGGTTGATCGCCTTGGGCAATCAGCCCCAGCATTTT
.	TRBD1	TRBV29-1	TRBJ2-1	CSGGFGTGHYNEQFF	TGCAGCGGTGGGTTCGGGACAGGGCACTACAATGAGCAGTTCTTC
.	TRBD1	TRBV27	TRBJ2-7	CASSFLGQGPYEQYF	TGTGCCAGCAGTTTCCTGGGACAGGGTCCCTACGAGCAGTACTTC
.	TRBD1	TRBV4-3	TRBJ2-7	CASSPHSGDSRYEQYF	TGCGCCAGCAGCCCACATTCAGGGGACAGCCGCTACGAGCAGTACTTC
.	.	TRBV20-1	TRBJ2-1	CSASNEQFF	TGCAGTGCTAGCAATGAGCAGTTCTTC
.	TRBD2	TRBV7-2	TRBJ2-7	CASSSPGNSGGGPRNEQYF	TGTGCCAGCAGCTCCCCCGGAAATAGCGGGGGGGGGCCTAGGAACGAGCAGTACTTC
.	.	TRBV4-3	TRBJ2-5	CASRTHARDSPETQYF	TGCGCCAGCAGGACCCATGCCCGGGACTCACCGGAGACCCAGTACTTC
.	.	TRBV19	TRBJ2-2	CASSINRDIHTGELFF	TGTGCCAGTAGTATCAACCGGGACATTCACACCGGGGAGCTGTTTTTT
.	.	TRBV15	TRBJ1-4	CATSRDGGTGDEKLFF	TGTGCCACCAGCAGAGATGGGGGGACGGGGGATGAAAAACTGTTTTTT
.	.	TRBV10-3	TRBJ1-2	CAIRGGGGSNYGYTF	TGTGCCATCAGAGGAGGTGGGGGTTCTAACTATGGCTACACCTTC
.	.	TRBV4-1	TRBJ1-5	CASSQAGQLNQPQHF	TGCGCCAGCAGCCAAGCCGGACAGCTCAATCAGCCCCAGCATTTT
.	TRBD1	TRBV11-2	TRBJ1-2	CASSLVGTGFRSANYGYTF	TGTGCCAGCAGCTTAGTCGGGACAGGGTTTCGTTCAGCTAACTATGGCTACACCTTC
.	TRBD1	TRBV4-1	TRBJ1-6	CASSQTGGREPVSPLHF	TGCGCCAGCAGCCAGACAGGGGGTAGAGAGCCTGTTTCACCCCTCCACTTT
.	.	TRBV14	TRBJ2-3	CASRQGLENTDTQYF	TGTGCCAGCAGACAAGGACTGGAGAACACAGATACGCAGTATTTT
.	TRBD1	TRBV11-1	TRBJ2-1	CASSSPGTGWFGNEQFF	TGTGCCAGCAGCTCTCCCGGGACAGGGTGGTTCGGTAATGAGCAGTTCTTC
.	TRBD2	TRBV7-2	TRBJ2-1	CASSLKTGGNSSDEQFF	TGTGCCAGCAGCTTAAAGACGGGGGGGAATTCATCGGATGAGCAGTTCTTC
.	.	TRBV7-3	TRBJ1-5	CASSSHGRNQPQHF	TGTGCCAGCAGCTCACACGGACGCAATCAGCCCCAGCATTTT
.	TRBD2	TRBV9	TRBJ2-1	CASSVARLAGGRPGNEQFF	TGTGCCAGCAGCGTAGCTAGGCTAGCGGGGGGCCGACCCGGGAATGAGCAGTTCTTC
.	TRBD2	TRBV14	TRBJ2-4	CASSQPGTRVNIQYF	TGTGCCAGCAGCCAGCCCGGGACTAGGGTGAACATTCAGTACTTC
.	.	TRBV6-6	TRBJ1-6	CASSYQGNNSPLHF	TGTGCCAGCAGTTACCAGGGAAATAATTCACCCCTCCACTTT
.	.	TRBV6-5	TRBJ2-5	CASSYSGQIQETQYF	TGTGCCAGCAGTTACTCAGGACAGATCCAAGAGACCCAGTACTTC
.	.	TRBV2	TRBJ1-3	CASRVDAIGGNTIYF	TGTGCCAGCCGGGTGGATGCGATAGGGGGAAACACCATATATTTT
.	.	TRBV19	TRBJ1-6	CASSKTVTNSPLHF	TGTGCCAGTAGTAAGACGGTGACGAATTCACCCCTCCACTTT
.	.	TRBV28	TRBJ2-7	CASSCNYMGPGKGYEQYF	TGTGCCAGCAGTTGCAACTACATGGGACCGGGGAAAGGGTACGAGCAGTACTTC
.	.	TRBV14	TRBJ1-2	CASSQDGEGTIGYGYTF	TGTGCCAGCAGCCAAGATGGTGAGGGAACTATTGGCTATGGCTACACCTTC
.	TRBD1	TRBV19	TRBJ1-4	CASSTSTGTGHEKLFF	TGTGCCAGTAGTACCTCAACCGGGACAGGGCATGAAAAACTGTTTTTT
.	.	TRBV7-3	TRBJ1-2	CASSPGRGHNYGYTF	TGTGCCAGCAGCCCCGGTCGGGGGCATAACTATGGCTACACCTTC
.	TRBD1	TRBV30	TRBJ1-1	CAWRVKTGMTEFEAFF	TGTGCCTGGAGAGTCAAGACAGGGATGACTGAATTTGAAGCTTTCTTT
.	.	TRBV19	TRBJ1-6	CASSPLFIPGKAAYNSPLHF	TGTGCCAGTAGTCCCCTTTTTATCCCTGGGAAGGCAGCCTATAATTCACCCCTCCACTTT
.	.	TRBV7-9	TRBJ2-5	CASSTPLPSNRYQETQYF	TGTGCCAGCAGCACCCCGTTGCCTAGTAATCGGTACCAAGAGACCCAGTACTTC
.	TRBD2	TRBV28	TRBJ2-1	CASSFTRQRGGPDEQFF	TGTGCCAGCAGTTTTACCCGCCAGCGGGGGGGCCCGGATGAGCAGTTCTTC
.	.	TRBV7-8	TRBJ1-2	CASRAEQGLSGYGYTF	TGTGCCAGCAGAGCCGAGCAGGGGTTGAGCGGCTATGGCTACACCTTC
.	TRBD2	TRBV4-3	TRBJ2-4	CASSQDGAGPLAKNIQYF	TGCGCCAGCAGCCAAGATGGAGCGGGGCCCCTAGCCAAAAACATTCAGTACTTC
.	.	TRBV7-8	TRBJ1-2	CASSLDREVSYTF	TGTGCCAGCAGCTTAGACCGTGAAGTAAGCTACACCTTC
.	.	TRBV5-6	TRBJ2-5	CASSWPPGSGRETQYF	TGTGCCAGCAGCTGGCCCCCGGGGTCTGGACGAGAGACCCAGTACTTC
once	.	TRBV19	TRBJ1-5	CASSIGVDSKGIF	TGTGCCAGTAGTATAGGAGTGGACAGCAAGGGGATTTTT
.	TRBD1	TRBV4-3	TRBJ2-4	CASSQDVGQGSEVAKNIQYF	TGCGCCAGCAGCCAAGATGTGGGACAGGGGTCGGAGGTAGCCAAAAACATTCAGTACTTC
.	.	TRBV6-5	TRBJ1-4	CASSPLSSSEKLFF	TGTGCCAGCAGCCCATTATCGTCGTCCGAAAAACTGTTTTTT
.	.	TRBV6-5	TRBJ2-1	CASSPDRRDNEQFF	TGTGCCAGCAGCCCCGACAGGCGAGACAATGAGCAGTTCTTC
once	.	TRBV2	TRBJ2-3	CASSEILANTQYF	TGTGCCAGCAGTGAAATTCTAGCAAATACGCAGTATTTT
.	TRBD2	TRBV4-1	TRBJ2-7	CASSLNPLAGSYEQYF	TGCGCCAGCAGCCTTAATCCCCTAGCGGGCTCCTACGAGCAGTACTTC
few	TRBD1	TRBV6-1	TRBJ1-6	CAIQQGAWDSPLHF	TGTGCCATCCAACAGGGGGCGTGGGATTCACCCCTCCACTTT
.	.	TRBV5-1	TRBJ2-6	CASSLPFLRELSGANVLTF	TGCGCCAGCAGCTTGCCTTTTTTAAGGGAACTCTCTGGGGCCAACGTCCTGACTTTC